The next 18 T cell receptor beta chains were all read from a single sample in a study of blood T cell repertoires in COVID-19. Only in-frame clones appear in the TCRdb table, and some are missing; sequencing was by immunoSEQ multiplex PCR. The table lists about 140,000 clones, 70% to 80% of them singletons. Material for sequencing was peripheral blood. The receptors shown here come from a man aged 50 to 60 with acute or convalescent COVID-19.

In this sample, this clone turned up once. This sequence joins TRBV5-5 and TRBJ2-3; D is perhaps TRBD2 (6 bases). The CDR3 sequence is 12 residues long. The germline V gene has CDR1 SGHKS and CDR2 YYEKEE (reference sequence). V was shortened by 4 bases and J by 3 bases, with 6 bases between the two germline ends. For the CDR3, the DNA is TGTGCCAGCAGCGGGAGGACAGATACGCAGTATTTT. The encoded protein is CASSGRTDTQYF.

J is TRBJ2-7 and V is TRBV6-5, with a tentative D call TRBD1 (7 bases). The CDR3 totals 14 residues. CDR1 is MNHEY, CDR2 SVGAGI, per germline. V lost 7 bases and J 1 base, leaving 14 bases between the germline ends. The CDR3 bases are TGTGCCAGCACCATGACAGGGACTTCCTACGAGCAGTACTTC. It is translated as CASTMTGTSYEQYF.

V gene TRBV5-1 combines with J gene TRBJ1-1, with TRBD1 as a possible D gene (6 bases). V gave up 1 base and J gave up 3 bases, with 13 bases separating them. CDR3 size: 15 residues. Looked up from germline, CDR1 is SGHRS and CDR2 is YFSETQ. This CDR3 reads CASSLKNREDTEAFF. The CDR3 nucleotides read TGCGCCAGCAGCTTGAAAAACAGGGAAGACACTGAAGCTTTCTTT.

This clone was observed a few times. The rearrangement joins TRBV6-5 to TRBJ2-2, with TRBD1 matching over 10 bases. The V segment lost 9 bases and the J segment 4 bases; nucleotides outside the gene matches: 5. This CDR3 has 14 residues. The germline V gene has CDR1 MNHEY and CDR2 SVGAGI. The CDR3 nucleotides read TGTGCCAGTCGCCGGACAGGGGGCACCGGGGAGCTGTTTTTT. Its protein product is CASRRTGGTGELFF.

This clone was seen at least ten times. This chain connects TRBV6-5 to TRBJ1-6; D remains ambiguous. This CDR3 spans 15 amino acids. Trimming pared 0 bases from V and 10 bases from J, leaving 13 bases between. The germline gives CDR1 MNHEY, CDR2 SVGAGI. CDR3 sequence: CASSYSLLSVSPLHF. CDR3 coding DNA: TGTGCCAGCAGTTACTCGTTACTATCGGTGTCACCCCTCCACTTT.

The chain has TRBV7-9 and TRBJ2-2; TRBD1 agrees at 9 bases. This CDR3 is 16 amino acids long. The trim removed 3 bases at V and 4 bases at J, leaving 6 bases unmatched. Germline V lookup: CDR1 SEHNR, CDR2 FQNEAQ (reference sequence). The CDR3 nucleotides are TGTGCCAGCAGCTTCACAGGGGGCGCGGGCACCGGGGAGCTGTTTTTT. This encodes CASSFTGGAGTGELFF.

This clone is a singleton in its sample. The chain recombines TRBV29-1 with TRBJ2-2; D is uncertain. V was pared by 7 bases and J by 0 bases, with 12 bases between. There are 14 residues in the CDR3. Germline V gene data show CDR1 as SQVTM and CDR2 as ANQGSEA. The CDR3 DNA follows: TGCAGCGCTATGGCGGCAGCGAACACCGGGGAGCTGTTTTTT. Translated: CSAMAAANTGELFF.

The chain joins TRBV3-1 (or the pseudogene TRBV3-2) to TRBJ2-7; D is possibly TRBD2 (5 bases). Germline CDR1 is LGHDT and CDR2 is YNNKEL (reference sequence). The V gene lost 3 bases and the J gene lost 5 bases, with 8 bases spanning the gap. The CDR3 covers 12 residues. As DNA, the CDR3 is TGTGCCAGCAGCCAGAACGGGGACGAGCAGTACTTC. This translates into CASSQNGDEQYF.

V is TRBV5-1 and J is TRBJ1-2; D may be TRBD1 (6 bases). V was pared by 4 bases and J by 4 bases, with 20 bases between. The CDR3 covers 16 residues. Germline assignment: CDR1 SGHRS and CDR2 YFSETQ. The DNA for the CDR3 is TGCGCCAGCAGCCCGGCGGGGGGGGCGCAGGTCTATGGCTACACCTTC. It encodes CASSPAGGAQVYGYTF.

The rearrangement joins TRBV6-5 to TRBJ1-1; D not resolved. V dropped 3 bases and J dropped 8 bases, with 13 bases sitting between them. In germline, CDR1 is MNHEY, CDR2 SVGAGI. This CDR3 is 13 amino acids long. The CDR3 sequence is CASSYLLGREAFF. The CDR3 nucleotides read TGTGCCAGCAGTTATCTCTTGGGCCGGGAAGCTTTCTTT.

The J gene is TRBJ1-2, the V gene TRBV19; 10 nucleotides align to TRBD1. Germline CDR1 LNHDA, CDR2 SQIVND (reference sequence). The J segment lost 4 bases and the V segment lost 1 base, leaving 6 bases of the junction unmatched. The CDR3 is 16 amino acids. This CDR3 is CASSIGAGQGSYGYTF. In nucleotides, the CDR3 is TGTGCCAGTAGTATAGGTGCGGGACAGGGGAGCTATGGCTACACCTTC.

The chain recombines TRBV7-9 with TRBJ1-2, with TRBD1 matching over 7 bases. J was trimmed by 6 bases and V by 5 bases; bases with no gene match: 6. The CDR3 has 13 residues. Germline V gene sequence: CDR1 SEHNR, CDR2 FQNEAQ (reference sequence). CDR3 residues: CASSPMTGNGYTF. CDR3 bases: TGTGCCAGCAGCCCAATGACAGGGAATGGCTACACCTTC.

This chain connects TRBV10-3 to TRBJ2-1; D not certain. The CDR3 runs to 12 residues. In germline, CDR1 is ENHRY, CDR2 SYGVKD. The V and J ends lost 9 bases and 5 bases respectively, with 11 bases between them. CDR3 DNA: TGTGCCATAGCAGGTTATAACAATGAGCAGTTCTTC. Translation: CAIAGYNNEQFF.

The chain employs TRBV10-3 and TRBJ2-7; 9 bases agree with TRBD1. The CDR3 is made up of 14 amino acids. The junction had 4 bases not matched to a gene; V was cut back by 1 base and J by 6 bases. Looked up from germline, CDR1 is ENHRY and CDR2 is SYGVKD. The CDR3, as DNA: TGTGCCATCAGTGAGTACAGGGGGCAGTCCGAGCAGTACGTC. Amino acid sequence: CAISEYRGQSEQYV.

This clone was counted a few times. The chain couples TRBV5-4 to TRBJ1-3; D may be TRBD1 (6 bases). Trimming shortened V by 3 bases and J by 0 bases, and 10 bases separated the two germline ends. The CDR3 has 15 amino acids. The germline V gene has CDR1 SGHNT and CDR2 YYREEE (reference sequence). The DNA of the CDR3 is TGTGCCAGCAGCTCAGGGGTTGACTCTGGAAACACCATATATTTT. Amino acids: CASSSGVDSGNTIYF.

In its sample, this clone was seen once. This chain connects TRBV7-8 to TRBJ1-3, with D possibly TRBD1 on 6 matching bases. Trimming pared 5 bases from V and 4 bases from J, leaving 18 bases between. From germline, CDR1 is SGHVS and CDR2 FQNEAQ. This CDR3 spans 16 amino acids. Here the CDR3 DNA reads TGTGCCAGCAGCCCGAGTTGGGCAGGGGTCGGAAACACCATATATTTT. Its protein product is CASSPSWAGVGNTIYF.

The chain uses TRBV7-9 and TRBJ1-2, with D possibly being TRBD1 (5 bases). This CDR3 region has 13 residues. Deletions cut 3 bases from V and 3 bases from J, with 8 bases between. Germline V gene data show CDR1 as SEHNR and CDR2 as FQNEAQ (reference sequence). CDR3 region: CASSFGRDYGYTF. CDR3 bases: TGTGCCAGCAGCTTTGGCAGGGACTATGGCTACACCTTC. Supplemented by reference TRBV7-9 and TRBJ1-2, the full variable domain reads DTGVSQNPRHKITKRGQNVTFRCDPISEHNRLYWYRQTLGQGPEFLTYFQNEAQLEKSRLLSDRFSAERPKGSFSTLEIQRTEQGDSAMYLCASSFGRDYGYTFGSGTRLTVV.

The chain couples TRBV18 to TRBJ1-2; D not resolved. Germline V gives CDR1 KGHSH, CDR2 LQKENI. V lost 1 base to trimming and J lost 7 bases, with 13 bases between them. CDR3 length equals 14 residues. In nucleotides, the CDR3 is TGTGCCAGCTCACCACAGATGAAACAGATTGGCTACACCTTC. Its protein is CASSPQMKQIGYTF.